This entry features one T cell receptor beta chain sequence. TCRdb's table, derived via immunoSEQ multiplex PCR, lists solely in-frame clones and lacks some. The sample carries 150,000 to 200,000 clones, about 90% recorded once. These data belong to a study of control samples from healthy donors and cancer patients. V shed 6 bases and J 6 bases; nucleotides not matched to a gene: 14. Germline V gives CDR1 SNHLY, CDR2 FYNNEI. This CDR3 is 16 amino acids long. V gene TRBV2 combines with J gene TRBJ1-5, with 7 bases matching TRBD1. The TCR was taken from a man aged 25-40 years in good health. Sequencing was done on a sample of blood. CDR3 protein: CASSATGPVAGQPQHF. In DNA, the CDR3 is TGTGCCAGCAGCGCGACAGGGCCAGTTGCGGGTCAGCCCCAGCATTTT.